This T cell receptor beta chain was retrieved from a study of T cell repertoires in cytomegalovirus infection. Study in general: Recently identified HLA-C-restricted CMV epitopes and well-studied HLA-B-restricted CMV epitopes were used by the study. The public TCR beta signatures pointed to both CMV infection and matching HLA type.

V lost 4 bases, J lost 0 bases, and 4 bases stayed unmatched. The CDR3 consists of 15 residues. Germline loops: CDR1 SNHLY, CDR2 FYNNEI. In the case of this clonotype: Its antigen is as yet unknown.

TCRdb passed the reads through MiXCR, listing each CDR3 protein once. The data hold some 800,000 distinct CDR3 sequences, with 30% to 35% observed a single time. V is TRBV2 and J is TRBJ1-1, with 8 bases aligning to TRBD1. This sample comprised cultured CD8+ T cells from PBMCs, obtained from culture after CMV antigen stimulation. The sequence derives from a human donor in good health (CMV status not recorded). Some clones in this sample may be carry-over from other donors' samples. The CDR3 nucleotides are TGTGCCAGCAGTGGGGACAGGTTCATGAACACTGAAGCTTTCTTT. It is translated as CASSGDRFMNTEAFF.